This T cell receptor (beta chain) appears in the sequencing data of a study of OX40 agonist ivuxolimab in advanced cancers. General observations from the study: CD8+ T cells were the subset that, on average, had more expanded clones than CD4+.

As concerns this clone: The antigen is undetermined.

Profiled with immunoSEQ multiplex PCR; TCRdb holds only in-frame clones, not every one. The sample carries about 81,000 clones, around 93% recorded once. Here the sequenced sample was CD4+ or CD8+ T cells sorted from blood, taken in a trial of the OX40 agonist ivuxolimab. The receptor was derived from an adult with an advanced solid tumor such as melanoma, head and neck, liver or kidney cancer.

In DNA form, the CDR3 reads TGTGCCAGCAGCTTAGCCGGGGGCGTGGATCAGCCCCAGCATTTT. Encoded protein: CASSLAGGVDQPQHF. J is TRBJ1-5 and V is TRBV7-9, with a weak D call TRBD1 (6 bases). The CDR3 extends over 15 amino acids. Germline CDR1 SEHNR, CDR2 FQNEAQ (reference sequence). Trimming took off 0 bases at V and 5 bases at J, with 11 bases between the two ends.